This T cell receptor (beta chain) emerged from a study of T cells in Graves' hyperthyroidism and ophthalmopathy. Amplification yielded TCR beta CDR3 regions, with RNA transcripts as the source. When the TCR CDR3 underwent first-round RT-PCR, the HTBI primer set was used. Via MiXCR, TCRdb re-called the multiplex PCR reads, giving one row per CDR3 protein. The data hold about 580,000 distinct CDR3 sequences, with 46% observed a single time. Study results and caveats: Researchers report that a 13 V-J model separated ophthalmopathy from stable hyperthyroidism.

Stable Graves' hyperthyroidism denoted no ophthalmopathy progression over 18 months. Diagnosing involved the use of clinical symptoms, serum thyroxine and TRAb, thyroid ultrasound and orbital computed tomography. This clonotype was seen ten or more times. Its antigen is still unknown. The CDR3 extends over 17 amino acids. Germline V gives CDR1 SGHTA, CDR2 FQGNSA. J gave up 3 bases and V 2 bases, and 13 bases lay outside the gene matches. The sequenced sample was peripheral blood or thyroid tissue (not recorded which). This rearrangement joins TRBV7-2 to TRBJ2-7; 7 bases line up with TRBD2. The sequence came from a young woman with Graves' hyperthyroidism. In DNA form, the CDR3 reads TGTGCCAGCAGCTTAAACCTAGCGGCTAGCGACCTCTACGAGCAGTACTTC. Translated, it gives CASSLNLAASDLYEQYF. Together with reference TRBV7-2 and TRBJ2-7, the CDR3 gives the full variable domain: GAGVSQSPSNKVTEKGKDVELRCDPISGHTALYWYRQSLGQGLEFLIYFQGNSAPDKSGLPSDRFSAERTGGSVSTLTIQRTQQEDSAVYLCASSLNLAASDLYEQYFGPGTRLTVT.